This is a list of T cell receptor beta chains from one sample in a study of blood T cells in healthy people across ages. TCRdb analysed the 5' RACE reads with MiXCR anew, one entry per CDR3 protein. The sample lists under 2,000,000 distinct CDR3 sequences; 49% were seen once. The material sequenced was blood. These receptor sequences come from a woman aged 40 to 49 in good health. The CDR3 runs from the conserved cysteine through the conserved F or W. D genes are given only for firm matches. A clone size is listed for some rows: how often the clone was seen (once, few, many), or a class if it is expanded.

d_call	v_call	j_call	clone_size	cdr3_length	cdr3_aa	cdr3_nt
NA	TRBV7-9	TRBJ2-7	NA	13	CASSSERRYEQYF	TGTGCCAGCAGCTCCGAAAGGCGCTACGAGCAGTACTTC
TRBD1	TRBV29-1	TRBJ1-1	once	13	CSVPWTGETEAFF	TGCAGCGTTCCATGGACAGGCGAGACTGAAGCTTTCTTT
NA	TRBV20-1	TRBJ1-1	NA	14	CSASIVGGNTEAFF	TGCAGTGCTAGCATCGTAGGGGGAAACACTGAAGCTTTCTTT
NA	TRBV12-3/TRBV12-4	TRBJ2-7	NA	14	CASSLRRGSDEQYF	TGTGCCAGCAGTTTAAGACGGGGTTCCGACGAGCAGTACTTC
TRBD2	TRBV10-3	TRBJ2-3	NA	14	CAISETSGGYTQYF	TGTGCCATCAGTGAGACTAGCGGGGGTTATACGCAGTATTTT
TRBD1	TRBV6-5	TRBJ1-2	NA	15	CASSYGTGGPYGYTF	TGTGCCAGCAGTTACGGGACAGGGGGGCCCTATGGCTACACCTTC
NA	TRBV7-2	TRBJ1-1	NA	13	CASSSLMVSEAFF	TGTGCCAGCAGCTCCCTCATGGTCTCTGAAGCTTTCTTT
TRBD2	TRBV9	TRBJ2-1	NA	14	CASSAYTSGNEQFF	TGTGCCAGCAGCGCTTACACTAGCGGCAATGAGCAGTTCTTC
NA	TRBV24-1	TRBJ2-3	NA	12	CATSDPWYTQYF	TGTGCCACCAGTGATCCGTGGTATACGCAGTATTTT
NA	TRBV7-2	TRBJ2-3	NA	13	CASTLPSTDTQYF	TGTGCCAGCACCCTCCCTAGCACAGATACGCAGTATTTT
NA	TRBV4-3	TRBJ1-5	NA	15	CASSPTRRDNQPQHF	TGCGCCAGCAGCCCCACGCGGCGTGACAATCAGCCCCAGCATTTT
NA	TRBV3-1	TRBJ1-2	NA	18	CASSQDLVLKHSTGGYTF	TGTGCCAGCAGCCAAGATCTTGTCCTCAAACATAGTACGGGCGGCTACACCTTC
NA	TRBV11-2	TRBJ1-3	NA	16	CASSFLPGNSGNTIYF	TGTGCCAGCAGCTTCCTTCCAGGGAACTCTGGAAACACCATATATTTT
TRBD1	TRBV12-3/TRBV12-4	TRBJ1-1	NA	15	CASSTYRDRGSEAFF	TGTGCCAGCAGTACCTACCGGGACAGGGGCTCTGAAGCTTTCTTT
NA	TRBV7-9	TRBJ1-5	few	13	CASRASGDQPQHF	TGTGCCAGCAGGGCCTCAGGGGATCAGCCCCAGCATTTT
NA	TRBV5-1	TRBJ2-3	few	15	CASSLGPGAADTQYF	TGCGCCAGCAGCTTGGGGCCGGGGGCCGCAGATACGCAGTATTTT
TRBD1	TRBV3-1	TRBJ2-1	NA	15	CASSQRTGGKNEQFF	TGTGCCAGCAGCCAAAGAACAGGGGGCAAGAATGAGCAGTTCTTC
NA	TRBV6-5	TRBJ2-6	once	16	CASSWVANSGANVLTF	TGTGCCAGCAGTTGGGTCGCTAACTCTGGGGCCAACGTCCTGACTTTC
NA	TRBV27	TRBJ1-4	NA	14	CASSRPGPNEKLFF	TGTGCCAGCAGCAGACCGGGACCTAATGAAAAACTGTTTTTT
TRBD2	TRBV4-3	TRBJ2-5	NA	15	CASSQTSGGVQTQYF	TGCGCCAGCAGTCAGACTAGCGGGGGGGTCCAGACCCAGTACTTC
TRBD1	TRBV5-1	TRBJ1-4	NA	14	CASSATGGDEKLFF	TGCGCCAGCAGCGCCACAGGGGGCGATGAAAAACTGTTTTTT
NA	TRBV4-2	TRBJ1-1	NA	16	CVSSQETVGVNTEAFF	TGTGTCAGCAGCCAAGAGACTGTGGGGGTGAACACTGAAGCTTTCTTT
NA	TRBV6-2/TRBV6-3	TRBJ1-2	NA	13	CASSPTVTYGYTF	TGTGCCAGCAGTCCGACGGTAACCTATGGCTACACCTTC
TRBD1	TRBV19	TRBJ2-6	NA	17	CASSIVRTGRRANVLTF	TGTGCCAGTAGTATAGTGAGGACAGGGAGACGGGCCAACGTCCTGACTTTC
NA	TRBV4-3	TRBJ2-3	NA	16	CASSQVAAISTDTQYF	TGCGCCAGCAGCCAAGTGGCAGCCATTAGCACAGATACGCAGTATTTT
NA	TRBV28	TRBJ2-5	NA	14	CASSFPGILETQYF	TGTGCCAGCAGTTTCCCGGGTATTTTGGAGACCCAGTACTTC
TRBD1	TRBV20-1	TRBJ2-1	NA	15	CSARDIGQGYNEQFF	TGCAGTGCTAGAGATATCGGACAGGGATACAATGAGCAGTTCTTC
NA	TRBV4-1	TRBJ1-2	NA	14	CASSQDPGTGGYTF	TGCGCCAGCAGCCAAGATCCGGGGACTGGTGGCTACACCTTC
NA	TRBV28	TRBJ2-3	NA	19	CASSLVKAARDTFTDTQYF	TGTGCCAGCAGTTTAGTTAAAGCTGCCCGGGACACTTTCACAGATACGCAGTATTTT
TRBD1	TRBV4-2	TRBJ1-1	NA	14	CASSRGQGETEAFF	TGTGCCAGCAGCCGAGGACAGGGAGAGACTGAAGCTTTCTTT
TRBD1	TRBV6-5	TRBJ1-6	NA	15	CASSYGRGQESPLHF	TGTGCCAGCAGTTACGGCAGGGGGCAAGAATCACCCCTCCACTTT
NA	TRBV6-1	TRBJ1-4	NA	13	CASRRLLNEKLFF	TGTGCCAGCAGGCGGCTACTAAATGAAAAACTGTTTTTT
TRBD2	TRBV7-9	TRBJ2-3	NA	16	CASSFFLAGKPDTQYF	TGTGCCAGCAGCTTCTTTTTAGCGGGGAAGCCAGATACGCAGTATTTT
NA	TRBV20-1	TRBJ2-5	NA	16	CSARLSVSWYQETQYF	TGCAGTGCTAGACTCTCAGTTTCTTGGTACCAAGAGACCCAGTACTTC
NA	TRBV5-1	TRBJ2-3	few	16	CASSLDGNTVTDTQYF	TGCGCCAGCAGCTTGGATGGAAATACCGTCACAGATACGCAGTATTTT
NA	TRBV5-8	TRBJ1-2	NA	14	CASSGRQNDYGYTF	TGTGCCAGCAGCGGACGACAGAACGACTATGGCTACACCTTC
NA	TRBV29-1	TRBJ2-7	NA	13	CSVEDRGAYEQYF	TGCAGCGTTGAAGACAGGGGGGCCTACGAGCAGTACTTC
TRBD1	TRBV5-1	TRBJ2-1	NA	13	CASSSTGLTEQFF	TGCGCCAGCAGCTCGACAGGGTTAACTGAGCAGTTCTTC
NA	TRBV10-1	TRBJ2-7	NA	14	CASSEDGNPYEQYF	TGCGCCAGCAGTGAGGACGGGAACCCCTACGAGCAGTACTTC
NA	TRBV28	TRBJ2-1	NA	15	CASTLGGAGNNEQFF	TGTGCCAGCACCTTAGGGGGGGCCGGGAACAATGAGCAGTTCTTC
NA	TRBV12-3/TRBV12-4	TRBJ1-5	NA	16	CASTLQEGWSNQPQHF	TGTGCCAGCACCCTTCAGGAGGGTTGGAGCAATCAGCCCCAGCATTTT
NA	TRBV5-1	TRBJ2-1	few	19	CASRTLGSPNVSSYNEQFF	TGCGCCAGCAGGACTCTAGGATCTCCAAATGTGAGCTCCTACAATGAGCAGTTCTTC
NA	TRBV29-1	TRBJ2-7	NA	13	CSVELARGNEQYF	TGCAGCGTTGAACTAGCGCGGGGTAATGAGCAGTACTTC
NA	TRBV20-1	TRBJ2-7	NA	16	CSAPSLTITTTYEQYF	TGCAGTGCTCCTTCGTTAACAATAACAACAACCTACGAGCAGTACTTC
NA	TRBV20-1	TRBJ2-7	once	12	CSASVGRAEQYF	TGCAGTGCTAGTGTGGGGCGCGCCGAGCAGTACTTC
NA	TRBV4-2	TRBJ2-7	NA	15	CASSRDRDVTYEQYF	TGTGCCAGCAGCCGCGACCGGGACGTTACCTACGAGCAGTACTTC
NA	TRBV4-2	TRBJ2-1	few	12	CATATEHDEQFF	TGTGCCACCGCAACCGAACACGATGAGCAGTTCTTC
NA	TRBV9	TRBJ2-6	NA	8	CASNVLTF	TGTGCCAGCAATGTCCTGACTTTC
TRBD2	TRBV20-1	TRBJ2-7	once	14	CSASVQRGRNEQYF	TGCAGTGCTAGTGTACAGCGGGGGAGAAATGAGCAGTACTTC
TRBD2	TRBV18	TRBJ2-4	few	13	CASSQGLEDIQYF	TGTGCCAGCTCACAGGGACTAGAGGACATTCAGTACTTC
NA	TRBV28	TRBJ2-7	once	14	CASSFRGPISEQYF	TGTGCCAGCAGTTTCCGGGGCCCGATTAGCGAGCAGTACTTC
NA	TRBV2	TRBJ2-7	few	13	CASGETKPYEQYF	TGTGCCAGCGGAGAAACAAAGCCCTACGAGCAGTACTTC
NA	TRBV12-5	TRBJ2-1	NA	13	CASGLAPGYEQFF	TGTGCTAGTGGTTTGGCCCCGGGATATGAGCAGTTCTTC
NA	TRBV6-2/TRBV6-3	TRBJ1-6	few	14	CASTASSYNSPLHF	TGTGCCAGCACGGCGAGCTCCTATAATTCACCCCTCCACTTT
NA	TRBV9	TRBJ2-3	NA	15	CASSVGQGQADTQYF	TGTGCCAGCAGCGTCGGCCAGGGGCAGGCAGATACGCAGTATTTT
NA	TRBV6-2/TRBV6-3	TRBJ1-2	few	11	CASRLGYGYTF	TGTGCCAGCAGACTAGGCTATGGCTACACCTTC
NA	TRBV7-9	TRBJ2-7	NA	13	CASSLGLSDERYF	TGTGCCAGCAGCTTAGGGCTTTCGGACGAGCGGTACTTC
TRBD2	TRBV10-1	TRBJ2-5	NA	16	CASSEGSGGLRETQYF	TGCGCCAGCAGTGAGGGTAGCGGGGGACTGCGGGAGACCCAGTACTTC
NA	TRBV29-1	TRBJ1-2	NA	14	CSVEVAIRGAGYTF	TGCAGCGTTGAAGTTGCCATCAGGGGTGCTGGCTACACCTTC